What follows are 17 T cell receptor beta chains derived from one specimen sequenced in a study of T cells after posttransplantation cyclophosphamide (dated by TCRdb to the mid-2010s). The library came from the immunoSEQ multiplex PCR assay. Here the immuneACCESS table is served through TCRdb, limited to in-frame sequences with V and J called. Missing clones are a known gap in these copies; in checked studies unresolved V genes cover under half, and the rest lacks a known reason. The sample data list about 43,000 clones, and 90% of these were observed just once. Jointly, the top ten make up roughly 2.5% of the sample. This sample's treatment or condition label indicates: high-dose cyclophosphamide on days +3 and +4 as single-agent GVHD prophylaxis. Busulfan and fludarabine conditioning, a related or unrelated marrow graft, and cyclophosphamide on days +3 and +4 were given to PTCy patients. The sequencing here drew on PBMCs, taken around 67 days after allogeneic stem cell transplant with posttransplant cyclophosphamide. Receptor source: a male patient in his sixties or seventies who received an allogeneic stem cell transplant from a related donor and was CMV-positive. After a transplant, some T cells may be of graft donor origin.

The V gene is TRBV15, the J gene TRBJ2-3; D is possibly TRBD2 (5 bases). V lost 1 base and J 4 bases, leaving 18 bases between the germline ends. The CDR3 is 17 amino acids. CDR1 and CDR2 (germline): LNHNV, YYDKDF (reference sequence). The DNA for the CDR3 is TGTGCCACCAGCAGAGGCGGGCAGGCTAGCTACGCAGATACGCAGTATTTT. As protein: CATSRGGQASYADTQYF.

The chain recombines TRBV2 with TRBJ1-1; tentatively, D is TRBD1 (5 bases). The CDR3 covers 13 residues. Between the trimmed V and J ends, which lost 8 bases and 0 bases, there was a span of 10 bases. Germline V gene data show CDR1 as SNHLY and CDR2 as FYNNEI. CDR3 amino acids: CASGQGMNTEAFF. The CDR3 region has the DNA TGTGCCAGCGGGCAGGGAATGAACACTGAAGCTTTCTTT.

This clone was observed a handful of times. V gene TRBV19 combines with J gene TRBJ1-5; maybe TRBD1 (5 bases). Trimming removed 4 bases from V and 0 bases from J, with 10 bases in between. This CDR3 is built from 15 residues. The germline CDR1 and CDR2 sequences are LNHDA and SQIVND (reference sequence). Written as DNA, the CDR3 is TGTGCCAGTAGTAGGGGGGGAAATAGCAATCAGCCCCAGCATTTT. Translated, it gives CASSRGGNSNQPQHF.

The gene calls are TRBV28 and TRBJ1-2; maybe TRBD1 (6 bases). The V end lost 8 bases, the J end lost 3 bases, and 19 bases lay between the germline ends. The germline V gene encodes CDR1 MDHEN and CDR2 SYDVKM. This CDR3 is built from 15 residues. The CDR3 bases are TGTGCCAGCCTCCTAGGGGGGGATGGGGACTATGGCTACACCTTC. Translated: CASLLGGDGDYGYTF.

The chain uses TRBV28 and TRBJ2-3, with D unclear. CDR3 length: 11 amino acids. V was shortened by 8 bases and J by 4 bases, with 7 bases between the two germline ends. Germline V gene sequence: CDR1 MDHEN, CDR2 SYDVKM. The CDR3 DNA sequence: TGTGCCAGCCTATCCCCAGATACGCAGTATTTT. Protein sequence: CASLSPDTQYF. The whole variable domain, remainder taken from reference TRBV28 and TRBJ2-3, is DVKVTQSSRYLVKRTGEKVFLECVQDMDHENMFWYRQDPGLGLRLIYFSYDVKMKEKGDIPEGYSVSREKKERFSLILESASTNQTSMYLCASLSPDTQYFGPGTRLTVL.

V and J are TRBV18 and TRBJ1-5; 7 nucleotides agree with TRBD1. V lost 0 bases and J lost 7; bases outside the gene matches: 9. The CDR3 is made up of 16 amino acids. Germline assignment: CDR1 KGHSH and CDR2 LQKENI. For the CDR3, the DNA is TGTGCCAGCTCACCACCGAGCTGGGGCAGGGGGCAGCCCCAGCATTTT. As protein: CASSPPSWGRGQPQHF.

The chain has TRBV21-1 and TRBJ2-7; TRBD1 was called by the table and not checked on the DNA. TRBV21-1 is given as a pseudogene. The CDR3 covers 15 residues. The CDR3 nucleotides are TGTGCCAGCAGCACTTCCGGGACAGGCCCCTACGAGCAGTACTTC. Its translation: CASSTSGTGPYEQYF.

This clone was seen only once. The V and J genes are TRBV7-9 and TRBJ1-1; possibly TRBD1 for D (5 bases). The V gene's germline CDR1 is SEHNR and CDR2 FQNEAQ (reference sequence). Trimming left V 8 bases short and J 5 bases short, with 12 bases between. This CDR3 is built from 12 residues. CDR3 protein: CASGVRGTEAFF. Here the CDR3 DNA reads TGTGCCAGCGGCGTTAGGGGAACTGAAGCTTTCTTT.

The chain links TRBV7-9 to TRBJ2-6, with D unclear. The germline V gene encodes CDR1 SEHNR and CDR2 FQNEAQ (reference sequence). The germline V and J ends were trimmed by 4 bases and 0 bases, with 7 bases remaining between them. This CDR3 is built from 15 residues. CDR3 loop: CASSSRRSGANVLTF. As DNA, the CDR3 is TGTGCCAGCAGCTCGCGGCGCTCTGGGGCCAACGTCCTGACTTTC.

The gene calls are TRBV7-7 and TRBJ2-1; maybe TRBD2 (5 bases). Trimming left V 0 bases short and J 7 bases short, with 13 bases between. The germline CDR1 and CDR2 sequences are SSHAT and FNYEAQ (reference sequence). The CDR3 length is 15 residues. The CDR3 region has the DNA TGTGCCAGCAGCTTAGCCCCTAGCCCGACGAATGAGCAGTTCTTC. This sequence encodes CASSLAPSPTNEQFF.

This chain connects TRBV25-1 to TRBJ2-3; 8 positions match TRBD2. V shed 3 bases, J shed 3 bases, and the junction held 2 bases outside the gene matches. CDR3 length: 14 amino acids. Germline V CDR1 and CDR2: MGHDK, SYGVNS. In DNA form, the CDR3 reads TGTGCCAGCAGTGATGAGCGGGGGACAGATACGCAGTATTTT. The encoded protein is CASSDERGTDTQYF.

J is TRBJ1-1 and V is TRBV18; TRBD1 is a possible D gene (6 bases). The CDR3 sequence is 14 residues long. The germline CDR1 and CDR2 sequences are KGHSH and LQKENI. The ends were cut back, 4 bases at V and 5 bases at J, with 14 bases in the middle. Here the CDR3 reads CASSLGLRGTEAFF. CDR3 sequence (DNA): TGTGCCAGCTCACTGGGCCTCAGGGGAACTGAAGCTTTCTTT.

The CDR3 reads CASSTSGTGAKSTEAFF. The DNA for the CDR3 is TGTGCCAGCAGCACCTCCGGGACAGGGGCCAAAAGTACTGAAGCTTTCTTT. The V gene is TRBV13, the J gene TRBJ1-1, with 10 nucleotides matching TRBD1. V lost 5 bases to trimming and J lost 5 bases; unmatched junction nucleotides: 14. The CDR3 consists of 17 residues. The germline CDR1 and CDR2 sequences are PRHDT and FYEKMQ (reference sequence).

This sequence joins TRBV18 and TRBJ1-2; TRBD1 matches at 7 bases. There are 14 residues in the CDR3. Germline lookup yields CDR1 KGHSH and CDR2 LQKENI. With V trimmed by 6 bases and J by 5 bases, 9 bases remained unmatched. The CDR3 loop is CASSQNPGGYGYTF. CDR3 bases: TGTGCCAGCTCCCAGAATCCAGGGGGATATGGCTACACCTTC.

The J gene is TRBJ2-7, the V gene TRBV6-4, with 7 bases that match TRBD1. The CDR3 contains 16 residues. Trimming took 2 bases from V and 5 from J; bases not matched to a gene: 12. Germline lookup yields CDR1 MRHNA and CDR2 SNTAGT. CDR3 region: CASSDRGPNITNEQYF. CDR3 nucleotides: TGTGCCAGCAGTGACAGGGGGCCGAACATAACCAACGAGCAGTACTTC.

The chain carries TRBV9 and TRBJ2-5; possible D gene TRBD1, 5 bases. This CDR3 has 14 residues. Germline CDR1 SGDLS, CDR2 YYNGEE. V lost 0 bases and J lost 4, with 10 bases in between. CDR3 sequence: CASSVAGWTETQYF. CDR3 bases: TGTGCCAGCAGCGTAGCAGGGTGGACAGAGACCCAGTACTTC. The variable domain in full, completed from reference TRBV9 and TRBJ2-5, reads DSGVTQTPKHLITATGQRVTLRCSPRSGDLSVYWYQQSLDQGLQFLIQYYNGEERAKGNILERFSAQQFPDLHSELNLSSLELGDSALYFCASSVAGWTETQYFGPGTRLLVL.

V and J are TRBV5-6 and TRBJ1-2; D gene uncertain. V was cut by 5 bases and J by 8 bases, with 10 bases left in between. This CDR3 spans 11 amino acids. The germline CDR1 and CDR2 sequences are SGHDT and YYEEEE. The CDR3 sequence is CASRWMGGYTF. The CDR3 DNA reads TGTGCCAGCAGATGGATGGGCGGCTACACCTTC.